This T cell receptor beta chain was sequenced for a study of OX40 agonist ivuxolimab in advanced cancers. Study details: At 0.01 to 10 mg/kg, ivuxolimab was administered intravenously to patients every 2 weeks.

The table lists this clone with a count of one. V was pared by 0 bases and J by 2 bases, with 4 bases of the junction left unmatched. This CDR3 has 15 amino acids. The germline gives CDR1 MGHRA, CDR2 YSYEKL. Sequenced by immunoSEQ multiplex PCR; TCRdb stores in-frame clones only, minus some. Found here are 20,000 to 30,000 clones, more than 70% of them singletons; the top ten hold 34%. Blood sampling took place at baseline, cycle 4 day 1, and cycle 7 day 1. The TCR originated in an adult with an advanced solid tumor such as melanoma, head and neck, liver or kidney cancer. V usage is TRBV4-1 and J usage is TRBJ2-7; 7 nucleotides line up with TRBD1. The input for sequencing was CD4+ or CD8+ T cells sorted from blood, taken in a trial of the OX40 agonist ivuxolimab. CDR3 region: CASSQEPGQTYEQYF. The CDR3 nucleotides are TGCGCCAGCAGCCAAGAACCGGGACAGACCTACGAGCAGTACTTC.